Listed below are T cell receptor beta chains from one sample, sequenced in a study of Graves' ophthalmopathy and Graves' hyperthyroidism. TCRdb reprocessed the multiplex PCR reads via MiXCR and lists one record per CDR3 protein. The sample shows around 1.1 million distinct CDR3 sequences, 35% to 45% of them seen only once. The sample consisted of peripheral blood or thyroid tissue (not recorded which). The receptors were gathered from an adult man with Graves' hyperthyroidism. CDR3s include the opening cysteine and the closing phenylalanine or tryptophan. The D gene is left open where the match is weak. Clone size is not always given. Where it is, it says once, few, many or a class for expanded clones.

d_call clone_size j_call v_call cdr3_aa cdr3_nt
TRBD1 NA TRBJ1-2 TRBV3-1 CASSRAPGQGSGYTF TGTGCCAGCAGCCGCGCGCCAGGACAGGGAAGTGGCTACACCTTC
NA NA TRBJ1-1 TRBV20-1 CSASRDTLEAFF TGCAGTGCTAGCCGGGACACACTTGAAGCTTTCTTT
NA many TRBJ2-6 TRBV29-1 CSVEANSVSSGANVLTF TGCAGCGTTGAAGCCAATTCGGTTTCGTCTGGGGCCAACGTCCTGACTTTC
NA NA TRBJ1-5 TRBV28 CASSPPGGVEQPQHF TGTGCCAGCAGTCCACCTGGAGGGGTGGAACAGCCCCAGCATTTT
NA NA TRBJ2-7 TRBV11-2 CASSLSNPSSYEQYF TGTGCCAGCAGCTTATCAAACCCCAGCTCCTACGAGCAGTACTTC
NA NA TRBJ2-6 TRBV7-2 CASSLAGLYPGANVLTF TGTGCCAGCAGCTTGGCAGGCCTTTACCCTGGGGCCAACGTCCTGACTTTC
NA few TRBJ1-1 TRBV29-1 CSVAAGWGMNTEAFF TGCAGCGTTGCGGCGGGTTGGGGAATGAACACTGAAGCTTTCTTT
NA NA TRBJ1-4 TRBV15 CATSREDSWEKLFF TGTGCCACCAGCAGGGAGGACAGTTGGGAAAAACTGTTTTTT
TRBD1 NA TRBJ1-2 TRBV7-6 CASSLEPRTGVANYGYTF TGTGCCAGCAGCTTGGAACCAAGGACAGGGGTAGCTAACTATGGCTACACCTTC
NA many TRBJ2-7 TRBV29-1 CSVGGSYEQYF TGCAGCGTTGGTGGATCGTACGAGCAGTACTTC
NA NA TRBJ1-5 TRBV19 CASTQYAGAPSNQPQHF TGTGCCAGTACCCAATACGCGGGGGCCCCCAGCAATCAGCCCCAGCATTTT
TRBD1 NA TRBJ1-2 TRBV7-9 CASSALQGANYGYTF TGTGCCAGCAGCGCTTTACAGGGGGCGAACTATGGCTACACCTTC
NA many TRBJ2-2 TRBV9 CASSVGSGELFF TGTGCCAGCAGCGTAGGCTCCGGGGAGCTGTTTTTT
NA NA TRBJ1-5 TRBV4-1 CASSQVTSGNQPQHF TGCGCCAGCAGCCAAGTGACTTCTGGCAATCAGCCCCAGCATTTT
TRBD1 many TRBJ1-1 TRBV7-8 CASSAYRGSNTEAFF TGTGCCAGCAGCGCGTACAGGGGCTCGAACACTGAAGCTTTCTTT
NA many TRBJ1-1 TRBV2 CASSGAKFTEAFF TGTGCCAGCAGTGGTGCGAAGTTCACTGAAGCTTTCTTT
TRBD1 NA TRBJ2-3 TRBV24-1 CATRDRGGDTQYF TGTGCCACTAGGGACAGGGGAGGGGATACGCAGTATTTT
NA few TRBJ1-5 TRBV4-1 CASSKTVGDQPQHF TGCGCCAGCAGCAAGACAGTAGGGGATCAGCCCCAGCATTTT
NA NA TRBJ1-6 TRBV7-2 CAAKDTLDSPLHF TGTGCCGCAAAGGACACCCTTGATTCACCCCTCCACTTT
TRBD2 NA TRBJ2-2 TRBV5-1 CASRPGLADTGELFF TGCGCCAGCAGACCGGGACTAGCGGACACCGGGGAGCTGTTTTTT
NA many TRBJ2-5 TRBV14 CASSQVVGAWETQYF TGTGCCAGCAGCCAAGTAGTGGGGGCATGGGAGACCCAGTACTTC
TRBD2 many TRBJ2-7 TRBV7-2 CASSFTSGNYEQYF TGTGCCAGCAGCTTTACTAGCGGGAACTACGAGCAGTACTTC
TRBD2 many TRBJ2-7 TRBV7-2 CASSLRGLGLAGGIGEQYF TGTGCCAGCAGCTTACGCGGCTTGGGACTAGCGGGAGGAATCGGCGAGCAGTACTTC
NA NA TRBJ1-5 TRBV10-2 CASGTPQHF TGCGCCAGCGGGACTCCCCAGCATTTT
NA NA TRBJ2-5 TRBV24-1 CATSDRSVEDSAEETQYF TGTGCCACCAGTGACCGCAGCGTTGAAGATTCAGCAGAAGAGACCCAGTACTTC
NA many TRBJ1-4 TRBV14 CASSRRGATTNEKLFF TGTGCCAGCAGCCGCAGGGGAGCCACAACTAATGAAAAACTGTTTTTT
NA many TRBJ2-2 TRBV15 CATSRDGSAVNTGELFF TGTGCCACCAGCAGAGATGGGTCCGCGGTGAACACCGGGGAGCTGTTTTTT
NA NA TRBJ2-5 TRBV15 CATSRDGGASYQETQYF TGTGCCACCAGCAGAGATGGGGGGGCTTCGTACCAAGAGACCCAGTACTTC
TRBD1 NA TRBJ2-7 TRBV19 CASSTLRDREPYEQYF TGTGCCAGTAGTACGCTACGTGACAGGGAACCCTACGAGCAGTACTTC
TRBD1 many TRBJ2-5 TRBV4-3 CASSQEGRGRGFETQYF TGCGCCAGCAGCCAAGAGGGTAGGGGGCGAGGGTTTGAGACCCAGTACTTC
NA many TRBJ1-6 TRBV7-9 CATNIRENSPLHF TGTGCCACCAACATAAGAGAAAATTCACCCCTCCACTTT
NA many TRBJ1-2 TRBV6-5 CASRAGGAPVRGYTF TGTGCCAGCCGAGCGGGGGGGGCTCCGGTTCGAGGCTACACCTTC
TRBD2 NA TRBJ2-5 TRBV29-1 CSVREGETQYF TGCAGCGTGCGGGAGGGAGAGACCCAGTACTTC
NA NA TRBJ1-4 TRBV7-2 CASSLGGAAYEKLFF TGTGCCAGCAGCCTAGGGGGGGCGGCGTATGAAAAACTGTTTTTT
NA many TRBJ2-7 TRBV7-6 CASSPPTGSGEQYF TGTGCCAGCAGCCCACCCACAGGGTCCGGCGAGCAGTACTTC
NA many TRBJ2-5 TRBV14 CASSQNTGTTGETQYF TGTGCCAGCAGCCAAAATACCGGGACAACGGGAGAGACCCAGTACTTC
NA many TRBJ1-5 TRBV10-3 CASSTGPSPQHF TGTGCCAGCAGTACGGGGCCATCGCCCCAGCATTTT
NA few TRBJ1-1 TRBV9 CASSVEGSHTEAFF TGTGCCAGCAGCGTAGAAGGCAGCCACACTGAAGCTTTCTTT
TRBD1 NA TRBJ1-1 TRBV5-1 CASSSGTGRLQLNTEAFF TGCGCCAGCAGCTCCGGGACAGGGAGACTACAATTGAACACTGAAGCTTTCTTT
NA few TRBJ1-2 TRBV11-2 CASSPRQLYGYTF TGTGCCAGCAGCCCTCGACAGCTTTATGGCTACACCTTC
NA NA TRBJ2-7 TRBV7-2 CASSYGVSSRIYEQYF TGTGCCAGCAGTTACGGGGTAAGCAGCAGAATCTACGAGCAGTACTTC
NA few TRBJ1-1 TRBV12-3/TRBV12-4 CASRTGTKNTEAFF TGTGCCAGCAGGACCGGGACAAAGAACACTGAAGCTTTCTTT
NA NA TRBJ2-2 TRBV7-8 CASRLWGKNTGELFF TGTGCCAGCAGACTCTGGGGGAAGAACACCGGGGAGCTGTTTTTT
NA many TRBJ2-7 TRBV12-3/TRBV12-4 CASSLALGATYEQYF TGTGCCAGCAGTTTAGCGCTGGGAGCCACCTACGAGCAGTACTTC
NA many TRBJ2-2 TRBV7-2 CASSLGDHTGYTGELFF TGTGCCAGCAGCTTAGGAGACCACACAGGGTACACCGGGGAGCTGTTTTTT
NA NA TRBJ2-7 TRBV20-1 CSATGSGIPYEQYF TGCAGTGCTACGGGGAGCGGAATACCCTACGAGCAGTACTTC
NA NA TRBJ2-2 TRBV7-2 CASSLLGNTGKLFF TGTGCCAGCAGCTTGCTGGGAAACACCGGGAAGCTGTTTTTT
TRBD1 many TRBJ1-2 TRBV12-3/TRBV12-4 CASSYIQGSGYTF TGTGCCAGCAGTTACATACAGGGGTCGGGCTACACCTTC
TRBD1 NA TRBJ1-4 TRBV27 CASRGTGGVEKLFF TGTGCCAGCCGGGGGACAGGGGGAGTTGAAAAACTGTTTTTT